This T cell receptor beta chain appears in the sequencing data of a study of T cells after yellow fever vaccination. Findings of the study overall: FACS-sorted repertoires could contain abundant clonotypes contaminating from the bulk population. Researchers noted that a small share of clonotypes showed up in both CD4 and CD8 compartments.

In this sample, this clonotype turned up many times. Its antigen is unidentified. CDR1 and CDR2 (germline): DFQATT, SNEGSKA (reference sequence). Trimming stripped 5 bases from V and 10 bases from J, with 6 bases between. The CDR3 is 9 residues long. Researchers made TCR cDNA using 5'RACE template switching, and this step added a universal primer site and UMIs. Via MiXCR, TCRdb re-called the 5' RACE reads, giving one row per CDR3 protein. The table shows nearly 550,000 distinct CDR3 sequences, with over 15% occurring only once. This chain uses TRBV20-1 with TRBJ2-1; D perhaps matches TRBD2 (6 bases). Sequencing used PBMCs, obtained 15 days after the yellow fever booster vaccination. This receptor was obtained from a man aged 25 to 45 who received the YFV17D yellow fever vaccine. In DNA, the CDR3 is TGCAGTGCTCGGGAGGAGCAGTTCTTC. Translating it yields CSAREEQFF.